The rows below give T cell receptor beta chains drawn from one sample of a study of blood T cell repertoires in COVID-19. Clones were sequenced by immunoSEQ multiplex PCR, and TCRdb holds only the in-frame ones, with some missing. The data show over 100,000 clones, around 86% seen once. The source material was peripheral blood. The origin of the receptors is a man at least 80 years old with acute or convalescent COVID-19. The CDR3 runs from the conserved cysteine through the conserved F or W. D genes are given only for firm matches. Clone sizes are given selectively: once, few, many, or a class where the clone is expanded.

d_call: .
v_call: TRBV6-5
clone_size: few
j_call: TRBJ2-1
cdr3_aa: CASRPTGDEQFF
cdr3_nt: TGTGCCAGCAGGCCTACGGGGGATGAGCAGTTCTTC

d_call: .
v_call: TRBV11-2
clone_size: .
j_call: TRBJ2-6
cdr3_aa: CASSLDSSGANVLTF
cdr3_nt: TGTGCCAGCAGCTTAGACAGCTCTGGGGCCAACGTCCTGACTTTC

d_call: .
v_call: TRBV5-1
clone_size: .
j_call: TRBJ1-2
cdr3_aa: CASSLPGTYGYTF
cdr3_nt: TGCGCCAGCAGCTTGCCGGGAACCTATGGCTACACCTTC

d_call: TRBD1
v_call: TRBV18
clone_size: .
j_call: TRBJ1-2
cdr3_aa: CASSPGTDYGYTF
cdr3_nt: TGTGCCAGCTCACCCGGGACAGACTATGGCTACACCTTC

d_call: .
v_call: TRBV7-8
clone_size: .
j_call: TRBJ2-5
cdr3_aa: CASSLGTVGETQYF
cdr3_nt: TGTGCCAGCAGCTTAGGGACTGTGGGGGAGACCCAGTACTTC

d_call: TRBD2
v_call: TRBV5-8
clone_size: once
j_call: TRBJ2-5
cdr3_aa: CASSLTGGVLETQYF
cdr3_nt: TGTGCCAGCAGCTTGACCGGGGGGGTTTTGGAGACCCAGTACTTC

d_call: TRBD2
v_call: TRBV6-4
clone_size: .
j_call: TRBJ2-7
cdr3_aa: CASRKLPSGDYEQYF
cdr3_nt: TGTGCCAGCAGAAAGTTACCTAGCGGGGACTACGAGCAGTACTTC

d_call: .
v_call: TRBV9
clone_size: few
j_call: TRBJ2-3
cdr3_aa: CASSGTGSGTDTQYF
cdr3_nt: TGTGCCAGCAGCGGAACAGGGTCAGGCACAGATACGCAGTATTTT

d_call: .
v_call: TRBV7-2
clone_size: .
j_call: TRBJ2-2
cdr3_aa: CASSLEAGRRDGELFF
cdr3_nt: TGTGCCAGCAGCTTAGAGGCGGGAAGGAGGGACGGGGAGCTGTTTTTT

d_call: .
v_call: TRBV3-1/TRBV3-2
clone_size: .
j_call: TRBJ1-1
cdr3_aa: CASSQVETGPTFTEAFF
cdr3_nt: TGTGCCAGCAGCCAAGTGGAAACAGGCCCGACCTTCACTGAAGCTTTCTTT

d_call: TRBD1
v_call: TRBV5-1
clone_size: once
j_call: TRBJ2-7
cdr3_aa: CASSAGTGKVYEQYF
cdr3_nt: TGCGCCAGCAGCGCCGGGACAGGGAAGGTCTACGAGCAGTACTTC

d_call: TRBD1
v_call: TRBV10-2
clone_size: once
j_call: TRBJ1-2
cdr3_aa: CASTGDRGHHYGYTF
cdr3_nt: TGCGCCAGCACCGGGGACAGGGGGCATCACTATGGCTACACCTTC

d_call: .
v_call: TRBV6-5
clone_size: .
j_call: TRBJ1-2
cdr3_aa: CASRPGQGYGYTF
cdr3_nt: TGTGCCAGCAGACCGGGACAAGGATATGGCTACACCTTC

d_call: TRBD2
v_call: TRBV27
clone_size: .
j_call: TRBJ2-7
cdr3_aa: CASSPLAGVNEQYF
cdr3_nt: TGTGCCAGCAGTCCCTTAGCGGGAGTCAACGAGCAGTACTTC

d_call: TRBD2
v_call: TRBV27
clone_size: .
j_call: TRBJ2-1
cdr3_aa: CASSFRPNSASGNAEREQFF
cdr3_nt: TGTGCCAGCAGTTTTCGGCCCAACTCCGCTAGCGGGAACGCCGAGCGTGAGCAGTTCTTC

d_call: TRBD1
v_call: TRBV15
clone_size: .
j_call: TRBJ2-6
cdr3_aa: CATSRPPGQGKPGANVLTF
cdr3_nt: TGTGCCACCAGCCGACCACCGGGACAGGGGAAACCTGGGGCCAACGTCCTGACTTTC

d_call: TRBD2
v_call: TRBV14
clone_size: .
j_call: TRBJ2-3
cdr3_aa: CASSPGGRMTDTQYF
cdr3_nt: TGTGCCAGCAGCCCGGGCGGGAGGATGACAGATACGCAGTATTTT

d_call: TRBD1
v_call: TRBV5-6
clone_size: .
j_call: TRBJ1-2
cdr3_aa: CASSLGTGGSSYGYTF
cdr3_nt: TGTGCCAGCAGCCTCGGGACAGGGGGCTCGAGCTATGGCTACACCTTC

d_call: .
v_call: TRBV3-1/TRBV3-2
clone_size: .
j_call: TRBJ1-4
cdr3_aa: CASSQHRAEKLFF
cdr3_nt: TGTGCCAGCAGCCAACACAGGGCCGAAAAACTGTTTTTT

d_call: TRBD2
v_call: TRBV30
clone_size: .
j_call: TRBJ2-4
cdr3_aa: CAWRLAGGGIQYF
cdr3_nt: TGTGCCTGGAGATTAGCGGGAGGGGGCATTCAGTACTTC

d_call: TRBD2
v_call: TRBV28
clone_size: .
j_call: TRBJ2-1
cdr3_aa: CASSPSGLAGLEQFF
cdr3_nt: TGTGCCAGCAGTCCCTCGGGACTAGCGGGACTCGAGCAGTTCTTC

d_call: TRBD2
v_call: TRBV27
clone_size: once
j_call: TRBJ2-7
cdr3_aa: CASSPLAGDEQYF
cdr3_nt: TGTGCCAGCAGTCCCCTAGCGGGAGACGAGCAGTACTTC

d_call: TRBD2
v_call: TRBV7-9
clone_size: .
j_call: TRBJ2-5
cdr3_aa: CASSSNSGGAQETQYF
cdr3_nt: TGTGCCAGCAGCTCTAATAGCGGGGGGGCCCAAGAGACCCAGTACTTC

d_call: TRBD2
v_call: TRBV24-1
clone_size: .
j_call: TRBJ2-1
cdr3_aa: CATSRGDSYNEQFF
cdr3_nt: TGTGCCACCTCCCGGGGGGACTCCTACAATGAGCAGTTCTTC

d_call: .
v_call: TRBV27
clone_size: few
j_call: TRBJ1-5
cdr3_aa: CASSPRPEREDQPQHF
cdr3_nt: TGTGCCAGCAGTCCTAGACCGGAGAGGGAGGATCAGCCCCAGCATTTT

d_call: TRBD2
v_call: TRBV7-9
clone_size: .
j_call: TRBJ2-1
cdr3_aa: CASSPPGGPLRQFF
cdr3_nt: TGTGCCAGCAGCCCCCCGGGAGGGCCGCTACGGCAGTTCTTC

d_call: .
v_call: TRBV4-1
clone_size: .
j_call: TRBJ2-6
cdr3_aa: CASSQYGGTDYSGANVLTF
cdr3_nt: TGCGCCAGCAGCCAGTATGGCGGCACCGACTACTCTGGGGCCAACGTCCTGACTTTC

d_call: .
v_call: TRBV29-1
clone_size: .
j_call: TRBJ2-3
cdr3_aa: CSVEIGGEDTQYF
cdr3_nt: TGCAGCGTTGAGATAGGGGGAGAAGATACGCAGTATTTT

d_call: TRBD1
v_call: TRBV6-2/TRBV6-3
clone_size: .
j_call: TRBJ2-1
cdr3_aa: CASSSWTGRGNEQFF
cdr3_nt: TGTGCCAGCAGTTCGTGGACAGGGAGAGGCAATGAGCAGTTCTTC

d_call: .
v_call: TRBV19
clone_size: .
j_call: TRBJ1-4
cdr3_aa: CASSEGGNGLFF
cdr3_nt: TGTGCCAGTAGTGAGGGGGGGAACGGACTGTTTTTT

d_call: TRBD2
v_call: TRBV7-3
clone_size: .
j_call: TRBJ2-3
cdr3_aa: CASSLTAGLAGGTDTQYF
cdr3_nt: TGTGCCAGCAGCTTAACGGCGGGACTAGCGGGAGGCACAGATACGCAGTATTTT

d_call: TRBD1
v_call: TRBV18
clone_size: .
j_call: TRBJ1-5
cdr3_aa: CASSRGDSLTQPQHF
cdr3_nt: TGTGCCAGCTCACGAGGGGACAGCCTCACTCAGCCCCAGCATTTT

d_call: TRBD1
v_call: TRBV29-1
clone_size: .
j_call: TRBJ1-4
cdr3_aa: CSVGGQGEKLFF
cdr3_nt: TGCAGCGTTGGGGGACAGGGTGAAAAACTGTTTTTT

d_call: TRBD2
v_call: TRBV7-2
clone_size: once
j_call: TRBJ2-5
cdr3_aa: CASSFGSGGGTQYF
cdr3_nt: TGTGCCAGCAGCTTTGGAAGCGGCGGGGGGACCCAGTACTTC

d_call: .
v_call: TRBV7-3
clone_size: .
j_call: TRBJ1-1
cdr3_aa: CASSLNRLNTEAFF
cdr3_nt: TGTGCCAGCAGCTTAAACAGATTGAACACTGAAGCTTTCTTT

d_call: .
v_call: TRBV6-1
clone_size: .
j_call: TRBJ1-5
cdr3_aa: CASSEEHDQNQHF
cdr3_nt: TGTGCCAGCAGTGAAGAACACGATCAAAACCAGCATTTT

d_call: TRBD2
v_call: TRBV29-1
clone_size: .
j_call: TRBJ2-3
cdr3_aa: CSVEGLAGWPDTQYF
cdr3_nt: TGCAGCGTGGAGGGACTAGCGGGATGGCCAGATACGCAGTATTTT

d_call: .
v_call: TRBV2
clone_size: .
j_call: TRBJ1-1
cdr3_aa: CASSGWRSNTEAFF
cdr3_nt: TGTGCCAGCAGTGGATGGCGGTCGAACACTGAAGCTTTCTTT

d_call: .
v_call: TRBV6-5
clone_size: .
j_call: TRBJ1-1
cdr3_aa: CASSPRGGTEAFF
cdr3_nt: TGTGCCAGCAGTCCCAGAGGGGGTACTGAAGCTTTCTTT

d_call: .
v_call: TRBV6-1
clone_size: .
j_call: TRBJ1-1
cdr3_aa: CASSEELNTEAFF
cdr3_nt: TGTGCCAGCAGTGAGGAGTTGAACACTGAAGCTTTCTTT

d_call: TRBD1
v_call: TRBV5-5
clone_size: .
j_call: TRBJ1-6
cdr3_aa: CASSLAGTENSPLHF
cdr3_nt: TGTGCCAGCAGCTTGGCCGGGACAGAGAATTCACCCCTCCACTTT

d_call: TRBD1
v_call: TRBV7-6
clone_size: .
j_call: TRBJ2-1
cdr3_aa: CASSLDRDSYNEQFF
cdr3_nt: TGTGCCAGCAGCCTGGACAGGGACTCCTACAATGAGCAGTTCTTC

d_call: .
v_call: TRBV28
clone_size: .
j_call: TRBJ1-1
cdr3_aa: CASTLGGTNTEAFF
cdr3_nt: TGTGCCAGCACCTTGGGGGGGACGAACACTGAAGCTTTCTTT

d_call: .
v_call: TRBV18
clone_size: .
j_call: TRBJ1-5
cdr3_aa: CASSPLGDSNQPQHF
cdr3_nt: TGTGCCAGCTCACCATTAGGAGATAGCAATCAGCCCCAGCATTTT

d_call: TRBD1
v_call: TRBV11-2
clone_size: .
j_call: TRBJ2-1
cdr3_aa: CASSFARRRTGGEQFF
cdr3_nt: TGTGCCAGCAGCTTCGCACGTCGCCGGACAGGTGGTGAGCAGTTCTTC

d_call: .
v_call: TRBV25-1
clone_size: .
j_call: TRBJ1-4
cdr3_aa: CASSGGFEKLFF
cdr3_nt: TGTGCCAGCTCTGGGGGCTTTGAAAAACTGTTTTTT

d_call: .
v_call: TRBV18
clone_size: .
j_call: TRBJ2-3
cdr3_aa: CASSPQSGLITDTQYF
cdr3_nt: TGTGCCAGCTCACCACAATCAGGGTTGATCACAGATACGCAGTATTTT

d_call: TRBD1
v_call: TRBV18
clone_size: .
j_call: TRBJ1-5
cdr3_aa: CASSRLTGGFNQPQHF
cdr3_nt: TGTGCCAGCTCACGCCTGACAGGGGGCTTTAATCAGCCCCAGCATTTT

d_call: .
v_call: TRBV7-2
clone_size: .
j_call: TRBJ2-7
cdr3_aa: CASSQRGGTYEQYF
cdr3_nt: TGTGCCAGCAGCCAAAGGGGGGGTACCTACGAGCAGTACTTC

d_call: .
v_call: TRBV19
clone_size: .
j_call: TRBJ1-2
cdr3_aa: CASFGETRDYGYTF
cdr3_nt: TGTGCCAGTTTCGGGGAAACGAGGGACTATGGCTACACCTTC

d_call: .
v_call: TRBV18
clone_size: few
j_call: TRBJ1-5
cdr3_aa: CASGRGDQPQHF
cdr3_nt: TGTGCCAGCGGACGGGGGGATCAGCCCCAGCATTTT

d_call: .
v_call: TRBV4-3
clone_size: .
j_call: TRBJ1-6
cdr3_aa: CASSQEGGMSPLHF
cdr3_nt: TGCGCCAGCAGCCAAGAGGGGGGAATGTCACCCCTCCACTTT

d_call: .
v_call: TRBV9
clone_size: .
j_call: TRBJ2-4
cdr3_aa: CASSATPPGVGTKNIQYF
cdr3_nt: TGTGCCAGCAGCGCTACACCTCCAGGGGTTGGGACCAAAAACATTCAGTACTTC

d_call: TRBD1
v_call: TRBV6-6
clone_size: .
j_call: TRBJ1-4
cdr3_aa: CASSDGTGIAEKLFF
cdr3_nt: TGTGCCAGCAGTGACGGGACAGGGATTGCTGAAAAACTGTTTTTT

d_call: .
v_call: TRBV10-3
clone_size: .
j_call: TRBJ2-5
cdr3_aa: CAISEGRVETQYF
cdr3_nt: TGTGCCATCAGTGAGGGCAGGGTTGAGACCCAGTACTTC